These 20 T cell receptor beta chains share one sample of origin, sequenced in a study of T cell responses to AZD1222 COVID-19 vaccine. Generated by immunoSEQ multiplex PCR, the TCRdb table keeps only in-frame clones and is missing some. The repertoire has roughly 140,000 clones, approximately 91% of them found once; the top ten carry roughly 2%. Specimen: peripheral blood, collected 28 days after the second AZD1222 dose. Receptors originate from an adult who received the AZD1222 COVID-19 vaccine.

The V call is TRBV11-2, the J call TRBJ1-1; 8 bases align to TRBD1. Per the germline V gene, CDR1 is SGHAT and CDR2 is FQNNGV. The V gene end was trimmed by 0 bases and the J gene end by 6 bases; junction bases not matched to a gene: 6. The CDR3 loop spans 15 amino acids. CDR3 amino acids: CASSLEGQGWPEAFF. The CDR3, as DNA: TGTGCCAGCAGCTTAGAAGGACAGGGTTGGCCTGAAGCTTTCTTT.

The genes are TRBV7-9 and TRBJ2-7, with D possibly TRBD1 on 7 matching bases. Germline CDR1 and CDR2: SEHNR and FQNEAQ (reference sequence). The CDR3 spans 17 residues. Trimming took off 4 bases at V and 6 bases at J, with 25 bases between the two ends. The CDR3: CASSSGGQPLSPREQYF. The CDR3 DNA sequence: TGTGCCAGCAGCTCCGGGGGACAGCCCTTAAGTCCTCGCGAGCAGTACTTC. Full variable domain (rest looked up from reference TRBV7-9 and TRBJ2-7): DTGVSQNPRHKITKRGQNVTFRCDPISEHNRLYWYRQTLGQGPEFLTYFQNEAQLEKSRLLSDRFSAERPKGSFSTLEIQRTEQGDSAMYLCASSSGGQPLSPREQYFGPGTRLTVT.

This chain joins TRBV2 and TRBJ2-4; possible D gene TRBD1, 6 bases. V shed 6 bases and J shed 10 bases, with 13 bases lying between them. Germline CDR1 SNHLY, CDR2 FYNNEI. This CDR3 region has 12 residues. The CDR3 sequence is CASSSQGLIQYF. In DNA form, the CDR3 reads TGTGCCAGCAGCTCACAGGGCCTTATTCAGTACTTC.

V is TRBV27 and J is TRBJ2-7; TRBD2 aligns across 10 bases. The germline V gene has CDR1 MNHEY and CDR2 SMNVEV (reference sequence). This CDR3 is built from 15 residues. V was clipped by 3 bases and J by 4 bases; unmatched bases: 6. In nucleotides, the CDR3 is TGTGCCAGCAGTTTTGAGCGGGAGGGGGTGTACGAGCAGTACTTC. It yields the protein CASSFEREGVYEQYF.

This clone has just one count. This rearrangement joins TRBV11-2 to TRBJ1-1, with D maybe TRBD1 (6 bases). CDR1 SGHAT and CDR2 FQNNGV come from the germline V gene. CDR3 length: 15 residues. V was pared by 4 bases and J by 6 bases, with 18 bases between. CDR3 nucleotide sequence: TGTGCCAGCAGCTCATCCGGGACATTAGCATCTGAAGCTTTCTTT. Amino acids: CASSSSGTLASEAFF.

The CDR3 region has the DNA TGTGCCAGCAGCGCTGGGGGGACAGGGGACGATGAGCAGTTCTTC. This encodes CASSAGGTGDDEQFF. The gene calls are TRBV2 and TRBJ2-1; TRBD1 aligns across 10 bases. Per the germline V gene, CDR1 is SNHLY and CDR2 is FYNNEI. The V segment lost 6 bases and the J segment 8 bases; nucleotides outside the gene matches: 10. The CDR3 has 15 amino acids.

Note on this clone: The sample holds other DNA sequences that translate to the same CDR3. The chain recombines TRBV6-5 with TRBJ2-3; D is uncertain. The V end was cut by 0 bases, the J end by 3 bases, with 4 bases between. The germline V gene has CDR1 MNHEY and CDR2 SVGAGI. The length of the CDR3 is 13 residues. CDR3 nucleotide sequence: TGTGCCAGCAGTTACTCGTTGACAGATACGCAGTATTTT. Amino acid sequence: CASSYSLTDTQYF.

The chain uses TRBV7-6 and TRBJ2-7, with TRBD2 matching 15 bases. J lost 2 bases, V lost 8 bases, and 16 bases had no gene match. The germline V gene has CDR1 SGHVS and CDR2 FNYEAQ. The CDR3 totals 19 residues. Here the CDR3 DNA reads TGTGCCAGCTTCCTTGGGAGGGGGACTAGCGGGAGGTTCACCTACGAGCAGTACTTC. Its translation: CASFLGRGTSGRFTYEQYF.

This chain links TRBV2 with TRBJ2-2; 7 bases are shared with TRBD1. V shed 7 bases, J shed 2 bases, and the junction held 10 bases outside the gene matches. This CDR3 contains 16 residues. Germline CDR1 and CDR2: SNHLY and FYNNEI. CDR3 nucleotides: TGTGCCAGCAAAACAAGAGGGACAGTTAACACCGGGGAGCTGTTTTTT. Its protein is CASKTRGTVNTGELFF. Variable domain in full (rest from reference TRBV2 and TRBJ2-2): EPEVTQTPSHQVTQMGQEVILRCVPISNHLYFYWYRQILGQKVEFLVSFYNNEISEKSEIFDDQFSVERPDGSNFTLKIRSTKLEDSAMYFCASKTRGTVNTGELFFGEGSRLTVL.

V usage is TRBV15 and J usage is TRBJ1-2, with unresolved D. CDR1 is LNHNV, CDR2 YYDKDF, per germline (reference sequence). CDR3 size: 12 residues. V was pared by 2 bases and J by 4 bases, with 5 bases between. CDR3 nucleotide sequence: TGTGCCACCAGCAGATACAGCTATGGCTACACCTTC. As protein: CATSRYSYGYTF.

The V gene is TRBV5-6, the J gene TRBJ1-1; D ambiguous. Germline-derived CDR1 and CDR2 are SGHDT and YYEEEE. The CDR3 consists of 15 residues. The V and J ends lost 2 bases and 1 base respectively, with 12 bases between them. The CDR3 DNA sequence: TGTGCCAGCAGCTTCGGGCGCCGTTGGAACACTGAAGCTTTCTTT. This sequence encodes CASSFGRRWNTEAFF. Drawing the rest from reference TRBV5-6 and TRBJ1-1, the complete variable domain is DAGVTQSPTHLIKTRGQQVTLRCSPKSGHDTVSWYQQALGQGPQFIFQYYEEEERQRGNFPDRFSGHQFPNYSSELNVNALLLGDSALYLCASSFGRRWNTEAFFGQGTRLTVV.

This rearrangement joins TRBV5-1 to TRBJ2-3; D is ambiguous. This CDR3 spans 14 amino acids. Germline V gene data show CDR1 as SGHRS and CDR2 as YFSETQ. V was shortened by 0 bases and J by 8 bases, with 13 bases between the two germline ends. The CDR3 DNA reads as TGCGCCAGCAGCTTGGCCGACCTATCGGGTACGCAGTATTTT. Its translation: CASSLADLSGTQYF.

This clone came up once. The chain employs TRBV6-5 and TRBJ1-6; D gene unclear. This CDR3 region has 16 residues. Trimming shortened V by 0 bases and J by 2 bases, and 8 bases separated the two germline ends. CDR1 and CDR2 from the germline V gene are MNHEY and SVGAGI. CDR3 loop: CASSYSGRAYNSPLHF. As DNA, the CDR3 is TGTGCCAGCAGTTACTCGGGGAGGGCCTATAATTCACCCCTCCACTTT.

V usage is TRBV18 and J usage is TRBJ1-5, with TRBD1 matching over 8 bases. V shed 0 bases, J shed 9 bases, and the junction held 7 bases outside the gene matches. The germline V gene has CDR1 KGHSH and CDR2 LQKENI. The CDR3 consists of 15 residues. The CDR3 loop reads CASSPPTGEGGPQHF. The CDR3 coding sequence is TGTGCCAGCTCACCACCGACAGGGGAAGGCGGGCCCCAGCATTTT.

The J gene is TRBJ2-7, the V gene TRBV6-6; D unresolved. V lost 2 bases and J 9 bases, leaving 11 bases between the germline ends. The CDR3 is made up of 12 amino acids. CDR1 and CDR2 from the germline V gene are MNHNY and SVGAGI (reference sequence). The CDR3 region is CASSYGWNRQYF. DNA for the CDR3: TGTGCCAGCAGTTACGGGTGGAACAGGCAGTACTTC.

The chain couples TRBV5-5 to TRBJ1-6; possible D gene TRBD1, 5 bases. The CDR3 is 14 amino acids. Germline V lookup: CDR1 SGHKS, CDR2 YYEKEE (reference sequence). V was clipped by 4 bases and J by 6 bases, with 11 bases between them. In nucleotides, the CDR3 is TGTGCCAGCAGCCGAGACAGACTTAATTCACCCCTCCACTTT. This translates into CASSRDRLNSPLHF.

The J gene is TRBJ1-2, the V gene TRBV18; D perhaps matches TRBD1 (5 bases). This CDR3 is built from 14 residues. With 3 bases removed from V and 7 bases from J, the gap between germline ends came to 15 bases. Looked up from germline, CDR1 is KGHSH and CDR2 is LQKENI. CDR3 sequence reads: CASSPLRGEGGYTF. In nucleotides, the CDR3 is TGTGCCAGCTCACCTCTAAGAGGGGAAGGTGGCTACACCTTC. The variable domain in full, with the rest retrieved from reference TRBV18 and TRBJ1-2, is NAGVMQNPRHLVRRRGQEARLRCSPMKGHSHVYWYRQLPEEGLKFMVYLQKENIIDESGMPKERFSAEFPKEGPSILRIQQVVRGDSAAYFCASSPLRGEGGYTFGSGTRLTVV.

The chain uses TRBV5-4 and TRBJ2-5; 11 nucleotides align to TRBD1. The CDR3 covers 16 residues. Germline trimming cut 4 bases from V and 4 bases from J; bases unmatched to any gene: 9. Germline CDR1 SGHNT, CDR2 YYREEE (reference sequence). CDR3 protein: CASSKGQGGFAETQYF. The CDR3 DNA sequence: TGTGCCAGCAGCAAGGGACAGGGGGGTTTTGCAGAGACCCAGTACTTC.

A single count supports this clone. The rearrangement links TRBV11-2 to TRBJ1-1, with D perhaps TRBD1 (5 bases). Trimming cost V 3 bases and J 8 bases, with 10 bases left between them. CDR1 is SGHAT and CDR2 is FQNNGV in the germline V gene. The CDR3 is 12 residues long. CDR3 region: CASSFGGVEAFF. Here the CDR3 DNA reads TGTGCCAGCAGCTTCGGGGGTGTAGAAGCTTTCTTT.

This chain joins TRBV29-1 and TRBJ1-1, with 7 bases matching TRBD1. The CDR3 sequence is 13 residues long. J lost 4 bases, V lost 3 bases, and 5 bases had no gene match. The germline V gene encodes CDR1 SQVTM and CDR2 ANQGSEA. CDR3 nucleotide sequence: TGCAGCGTTGAGGAGGGGGCTATCACTGAAGCTTTCTTT. The encoded protein is CSVEEGAITEAFF.